The 7 T cell receptor beta chains below were found in one sample sequenced in a study of blood T cell repertoires in COVID-19 (dated by TCRdb to 2018 to 2021). Libraries were built with the immunoSEQ multiplex PCR assay. TCRdb carries this immuneACCESS record with in-frame sequences only. Its versions omit some clonotypes, under half of them owing to an unresolved V gene in the studies checked, with the rest unexplained. The table for this sample lists 110,000 or so clones; more than 80% of them were counted only once. Of the sample, roughly 10% falls within the top ten clones. The sample was peripheral blood. These receptor sequences come from a woman between 65 and 79 years old with acute or convalescent COVID-19.

Remarks on this clone: The germline gene is not matched at one end of the junction; a read error may be the cause. The rearrangement links TRBV7-7 to TRBJ2-3; 8 bases align to TRBD1. There are 14 residues in the CDR3. The germline V gene encodes CDR1 SSHAT and CDR2 FNYEAQ (reference sequence). CDR3 region: CASSSGQGANTQYF. As DNA, the CDR3 is TGTGCTAGCAGTTCCGGACAGGGTGCAAATACGCAGTATTTT. Complete variable domain (other parts from reference TRBV7-7 and TRBJ2-3): GAGVSQSPRYKVTKRGQDVTLRCDPISSHATLYWYQQALGQGPEFLTYFNYEAQPDKSGLPSDRFSAERPEGSISTLTIQRTEQRDSAMYRCASSSGQGANTQYFGPGTRLTVL.

The genes are TRBV7-2 and TRBJ2-2, with 8 bases fitting TRBD1. J lost 5 bases, V lost 4 bases, and 15 bases had no gene match. The CDR3 is made up of 18 amino acids. CDR1 SGHTA and CDR2 FQGNSA come from the germline V gene. The CDR3 coding sequence is TGTGCCAGCAGCTCGACCGGGACAGGAAGAGGGTCGACCGGGGAGCTGTTTTTT. Protein sequence: CASSSTGTGRGSTGELFF.

This sequence joins TRBV7-9 and TRBJ2-3, with D tentatively TRBD2 (6 bases). The germline V gene has CDR1 SEHNR and CDR2 FQNEAQ (reference sequence). The CDR3 has 16 residues. V was cut by 5 bases and J by 1 base, with 16 bases left in between. The CDR3 sequence: CASSPGGPSRTDTQYF. In DNA form, the CDR3 reads TGTGCCAGCAGCCCCGGAGGGCCATCACGCACAGATACGCAGTATTTT.

J is TRBJ1-3 and V is TRBV9, with a possible D match to TRBD1 (5 bases). The CDR3 has 16 residues. V was clipped by 3 bases and J by 4 bases, with 17 bases between them. In germline, CDR1 is SGDLS, CDR2 YYNGEE. CDR3 nucleotide sequence: TGTGCCAGCAGCGCTAGGGGTACCCGTGGGGGAAACACCATATATTTT. Its protein product is CASSARGTRGGNTIYF.

With respect to this clone: One end of the junction varies from germline; a read error may be responsible. V is TRBV7-7 and J is TRBJ2-2, with D hard to call. Looked up from germline, CDR1 is SSHAT and CDR2 is FNYEAQ (reference sequence). This CDR3 region has 15 residues. The CDR3 sequence is CASSRSPSSTGELFF. CDR3 DNA sequence: TGTGCTAGCAGCAGATCCCCTAGTAGCACCGGGGAGCTGTTTTTT.

This clone has more than one count but fewer than ten. The rearrangement uses TRBV6-4 and TRBJ1-1; the match to TRBD1 covers 9 bases. V lost 8 bases, J lost 4 bases, and 23 bases stayed unmatched. Germline loops: CDR1 MRHNA, CDR2 SNTAGT. The CDR3 covers 19 residues. The CDR3 region is CASEKPTGTGPSVGTEAFF. DNA of the CDR3: TGTGCCAGCGAAAAACCAACCGGGACAGGGCCCTCCGTAGGCACTGAAGCTTTCTTT.

The rearrangement joins TRBV19 to TRBJ2-2, with TRBD1 matching 7 bases. J gave up 5 bases and V 7 bases, and 7 bases lay outside the gene matches. CDR3 length equals 14 residues. CDR1 LNHDA and CDR2 SQIVND come from the germline V gene (reference sequence). The CDR3 nucleotides are TGTGCCAGTAAGAGACAGGGATCAACCGGGGAGCTGTTTTTT. This encodes CASKRQGSTGELFF. The complete variable domain, with remaining parts taken from reference TRBV19 and TRBJ2-2, reads DGGITQSPKYLFRKEGQNVTLSCEQNLNHDAMYWYRQDPGQGLRLIYYSQIVNDFQKGDIAEGYSVSREKKESFPLTVTSAQKNPTAFYLCASKRQGSTGELFFGEGSRLTVL.